The present T cell receptor (beta chain) was sequenced within a study of blood T cell repertoires in COVID-19. Study-wide background: PBMCs, B-cell-depleted T cells, or T cells provided the cDNA or gDNA that made up the material.

This clone was detected a few times. CDR3 length: 15 residues. With V trimmed by 4 bases and J by 5 bases, 4 bases remained unmatched. Germline V gene lookup returns CDR1 SGHTA and CDR2 FQGNSA. Under the authors' procedure: Reference gene primer amplification gave nucleated cell count estimates. TCRdb keeps only in-frame clones here, not all; method: immunoSEQ multiplex PCR. The V and J calls and the clone size are those of that table, but D and trimming were determined from the DNA. The repertoire holds over 50,000 clones, with 80% to 90% as singletons. The clonotype originates from a human donor in a cohort sampled during active COVID-19. This chain uses TRBV7-2 with TRBJ2-5, with 13 bases identical to TRBD2. Sequencing was carried out using peripheral blood. CDR3 amino acids: CASSWTSGSRETQYF. The CDR3 DNA reads TGTGCCAGCAGCTGGACTAGCGGGAGTCGGGAGACCCAGTACTTC. The variable domain in full, completed from reference TRBV7-2 and TRBJ2-5, reads GAGVSQSPSNKVTEKGKDVELRCDPISGHTALYWYRQSLGQGLEFLIYFQGNSAPDKSGLPSDRFSAERTGGSVSTLTIQRTQQEDSAVYLCASSWTSGSRETQYFGPGTRLLVL.